This T cell receptor beta chain came from a study of identical twins. TCRdb processed the 5' RACE reads anew with MiXCR; each CDR3 protein has one entry. The data show approximately 410,000 distinct CDR3 sequences, with approximately 18% seen just once and 9% to 15% held by the top ten. There are 14 residues in the CDR3. The V gene end was trimmed by 4 bases and the J gene end by 4 bases; junction bases not matched to a gene: 6. In germline, CDR1 is SNHLY, CDR2 FYNNEI. This clonotype was detected ten times or more. Its target is unknown. Overall study findings and caveats: Zero-insertion findings could be partly confounded by invariant cells (MAIT and iNKT cells).

Sequences were obtained from naive T cells sorted from blood. This chain uses TRBV2 with TRBJ2-7; 8 nucleotides match TRBD1. The source of this sequence is a man between 45 and 60 years old in good health. The CDR3 loop is CASSGQDRVYEQYF. The CDR3 DNA follows: TGTGCCAGCAGTGGTCAGGACAGGGTTTACGAGCAGTACTTC. Supplemented by reference TRBV2 and TRBJ2-7, the full variable domain reads EPEVTQTPSHQVTQMGQEVILRCVPISNHLYFYWYRQILGQKVEFLVSFYNNEISEKSEIFDDQFSVERPDGSNFTLKIRSTKLEDSAMYFCASSGQDRVYEQYFGPGTRLTVT.